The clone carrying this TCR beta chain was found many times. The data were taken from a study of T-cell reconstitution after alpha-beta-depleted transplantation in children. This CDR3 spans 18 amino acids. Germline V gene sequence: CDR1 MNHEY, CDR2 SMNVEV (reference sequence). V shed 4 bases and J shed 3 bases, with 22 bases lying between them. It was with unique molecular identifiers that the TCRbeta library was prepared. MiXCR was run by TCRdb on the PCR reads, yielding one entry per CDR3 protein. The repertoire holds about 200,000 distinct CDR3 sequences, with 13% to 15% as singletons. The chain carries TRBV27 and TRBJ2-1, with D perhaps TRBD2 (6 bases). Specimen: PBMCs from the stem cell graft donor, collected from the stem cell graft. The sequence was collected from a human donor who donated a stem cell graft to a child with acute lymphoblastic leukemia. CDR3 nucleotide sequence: TGTGCCAGCAGTTCCCTATCCCTTGCGGGAAGGGACTACAATGAGCAGTTCTTC. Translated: CASSSLSLAGRDYNEQFF.